The clone carrying this TCR beta chain was detected a few times. V lost 5 bases to trimming and J lost 5 bases; unmatched junction nucleotides: 7. The V gene's germline CDR1 is SQVTM and CDR2 ANQGSEA. The CDR3 totals 13 residues. Authors' analysis steps: Amplification with reference gene primers provided the estimates of nucleated cell counts. The repertoire was sequenced with immunoSEQ multiplex PCR; TCRdb's copy has only in-frame clones and lacks some. The V and J calls and clone size were taken over from that table, and D and trimming were inferred from the DNA. The top ten hold 2.5% to 3% of the sample, which has 150,000 to 200,000 clones, around 72% seen once. This entry belongs to a study of blood T cell repertoires in COVID-19. About the study: The United States, Italy and Spain were the sources of the acute and convalescent COVID-19 samples. T cells, B-cell-depleted T cells, or PBMCs provided the cDNA or gDNA that served as material.

This chain connects TRBV29-1 to TRBJ1-2; 8 positions match TRBD1. The specimen was peripheral blood. The sequence was obtained from a woman aged 80 or older with acute or convalescent COVID-19. CDR3 protein: CSVRDRGGYGYTF. CDR3 coding DNA: TGCAGCGTTCGCGACAGGGGAGGATATGGCTACACCTTC.